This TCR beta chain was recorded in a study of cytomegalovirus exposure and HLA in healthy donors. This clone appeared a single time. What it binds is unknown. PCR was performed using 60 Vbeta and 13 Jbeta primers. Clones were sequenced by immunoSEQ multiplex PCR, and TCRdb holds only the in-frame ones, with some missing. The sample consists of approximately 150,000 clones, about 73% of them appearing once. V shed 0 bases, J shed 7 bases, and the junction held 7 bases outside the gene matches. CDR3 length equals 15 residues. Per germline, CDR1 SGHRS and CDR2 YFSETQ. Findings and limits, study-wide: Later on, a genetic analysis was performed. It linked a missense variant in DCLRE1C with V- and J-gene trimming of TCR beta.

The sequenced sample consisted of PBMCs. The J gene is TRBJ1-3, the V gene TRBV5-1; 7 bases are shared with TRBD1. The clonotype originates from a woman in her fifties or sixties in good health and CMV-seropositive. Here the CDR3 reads CASSLEGAQGNTIYF. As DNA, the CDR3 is TGCGCCAGCAGCTTGGAGGGGGCGCAAGGGAACACCATATATTTT.